What follows describes a single T cell receptor (beta chain). What it binds is not known. V lost 8 bases, J lost 5 bases, and 8 bases stayed unmatched. CDR1 is LNHDA, CDR2 SQIVND, per germline (reference sequence). The CDR3 spans 14 residues. These data originate in a study of T cell responses to AZD1222 COVID-19 vaccine. General study results and limits: AZD1222 recipients seropositive at baseline numbered only 5 to 7. White British donors predominated, females outnumbered males, and clonal diversity was possibly underestimated. The study found Spike-specific TCR breadth and depth rose after two AZD1222 doses.

The table came from immunoSEQ multiplex PCR; TCRdb's copy has only in-frame clones and leaves some out. This sample has fewer than 120,000 clones, with over 85% found just once. Material: peripheral blood, obtained 28 days after the second AZD1222 dose. The TCR was taken from an adult who received the AZD1222 COVID-19 vaccine. The gene calls are TRBV19 and TRBJ2-7, with 11 bases aligning to TRBD2. The CDR3 region is CASAISGGDHEQYF. CDR3 nucleotides: TGTGCCAGTGCGATTAGCGGGGGGGACCACGAGCAGTACTTC.